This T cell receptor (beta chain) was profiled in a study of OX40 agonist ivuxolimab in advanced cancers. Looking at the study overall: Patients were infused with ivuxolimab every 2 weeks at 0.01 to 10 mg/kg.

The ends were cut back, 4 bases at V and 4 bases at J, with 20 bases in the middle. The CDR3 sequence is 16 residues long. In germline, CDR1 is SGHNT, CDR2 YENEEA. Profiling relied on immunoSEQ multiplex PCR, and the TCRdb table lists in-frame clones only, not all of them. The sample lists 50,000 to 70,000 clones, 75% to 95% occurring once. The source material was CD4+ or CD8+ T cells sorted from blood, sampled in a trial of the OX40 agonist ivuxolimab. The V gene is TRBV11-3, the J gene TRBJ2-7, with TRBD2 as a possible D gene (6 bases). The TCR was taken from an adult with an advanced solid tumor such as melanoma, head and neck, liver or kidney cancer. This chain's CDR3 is CASSSRTGRREYEQYF. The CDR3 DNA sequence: TGTGCCAGCAGCTCCCGGACGGGGAGGAGGGAGTACGAGCAGTACTTC.